This T cell receptor beta chain was retrieved from a study of early T cells in non-severe SARS-CoV-2 infection. Researchers tagged individual cDNA molecules with unique molecular identifiers. TCRdb re-derived calls from the 5' RACE reads in MiXCR, one entry per CDR3 protein. The table shows 60,000 to 75,000 distinct CDR3 sequences, with around 13% occurring only once. This CDR3 is 16 amino acids long. CDR1 and CDR2 from the germline V gene are SGHDT and YYEEEE. Trimming took 4 bases from V and 0 from J; bases not matched to a gene: 7. J is TRBJ1-3 and V is TRBV5-6, with TRBD1 identical over 7 bases. The sample in question was whole blood, obtained at baseline. This receptor was obtained from an adult who was a healthcare worker with PCR-confirmed SARS-CoV-2 infection or an uninfected control (not recorded which). CDR3 region: CASSVTGTDSGNTIYF. CDR3 DNA: TGTGCCAGCAGCGTTACCGGGACAGACTCTGGAAACACCATATATTTT. Supplemented by reference TRBV5-6 and TRBJ1-3, the full variable domain reads DAGVTQSPTHLIKTRGQQVTLRCSPKSGHDTVSWYQQALGQGPQFIFQYYEEEERQRGNFPDRFSGHQFPNYSSELNVNALLLGDSALYLCASSVTGTDSGNTIYFGEGSWLTVV.